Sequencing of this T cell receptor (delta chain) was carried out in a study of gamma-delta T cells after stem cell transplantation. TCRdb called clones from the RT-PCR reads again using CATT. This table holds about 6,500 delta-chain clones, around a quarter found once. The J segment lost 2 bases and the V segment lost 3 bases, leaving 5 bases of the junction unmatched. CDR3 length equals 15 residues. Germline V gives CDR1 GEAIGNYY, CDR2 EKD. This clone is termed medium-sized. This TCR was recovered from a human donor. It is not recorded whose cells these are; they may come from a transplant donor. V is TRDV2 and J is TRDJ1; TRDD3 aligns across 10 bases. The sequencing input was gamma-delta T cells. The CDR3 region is CACDQLGDLTDKLIF. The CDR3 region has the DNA TGTGCCTGTGACCAACTGGGGGATTTGACCGATAAACTCATCTTT.